These 13 T cell receptor beta chains were all obtained from the same sample, sequenced in a study of CD8 T cells in Susac syndrome (dated by TCRdb to between 2018 and 2021). Libraries were made using the immunoSEQ multiplex PCR assay. RNA was extracted using the RNeasy kit, and roughly 0.5 to 1 ug of the RNA was reverse transcribed with random hexamers. Clones were called with MiXCR by TCRdb after fastp trimmed the public reads at Q25, and only in-frame beta chains were retained. Rows with a matching CDR3 protein are joined into one entry that keeps the most common DNA and genes. This sample has 150,000 to 200,000 distinct CDR3 sequences in its table, and 95% of those were observed once. Approximately 0.088% of the sample belongs to the ten largest clones. Sequences were obtained from CD4+ T cells from PBMCs. The receptor set was obtained from a human donor with multiple sclerosis.

This sequence joins TRBV5-1 and TRBJ1-5; 7 bases are a match to TRBD1. Germline-derived CDR1 and CDR2 are SGHRS and YFSETQ. The CDR3 sequence is 14 residues long. The J segment lost 5 bases and the V segment lost 2 bases, leaving 4 bases of the junction unmatched. Here the CDR3 reads CASSLRQGDQPQHF. The CDR3 bases are TGCGCCAGCAGCTTAAGACAGGGAGATCAGCCCCAGCATTTT.

This clonotype was seen just once. The rearrangement uses TRBV20-1 and TRBJ1-4; 8 bases agree with TRBD1. With 6 bases clipped from V and 2 bases from J, the junction kept 5 bases outside the gene matches. The CDR3 is 14 amino acids. Germline-derived CDR1 and CDR2 are DFQATT and SNEGSKA (reference sequence). The DNA for the CDR3 is TGCAGTGCCGGGACAGGAACGACTAATGAAAAACTGTTTTTT. Translation gives CSAGTGTTNEKLFF.

The V gene is TRBV20-1, the J gene TRBJ2-7, with 12 bases identical to TRBD2. CDR1 DFQATT and CDR2 SNEGSKA come from the germline V gene (reference sequence). V lost 5 bases and J lost 2; bases outside the gene matches: 4. This CDR3 is 14 amino acids long. In DNA, the CDR3 is TGCAGTGCTTGGACTAGCGGGGCCCCCTACGAGCAGTACTTC. Translating gives CSAWTSGAPYEQYF.

The chain couples TRBV20-1 to TRBJ1-5; TRBD1 matches at 7 bases. Germline CDR1 DFQATT, CDR2 SNEGSKA (reference sequence). CDR3 length: 15 residues. With V trimmed by 4 bases and J by 6 bases, 12 bases remained unmatched. CDR3 protein: CSATETGRRGQPQHF. As DNA, the CDR3 is TGCAGTGCTACCGAGACAGGGAGAAGGGGTCAGCCCCAGCATTTT.

The chain links TRBV20-1 to TRBJ2-1; no clear D gene. The CDR3 runs 12 residues. Germline CDR1 DFQATT, CDR2 SNEGSKA (reference sequence). Trimming shortened V by 5 bases and J by 5 bases, and 10 bases separated the two germline ends. This chain's CDR3 is CSAYLQNNEQFF. CDR3 coding DNA: TGCAGTGCTTATCTTCAAAACAATGAGCAGTTCTTC.

The V gene is TRBV28, the J gene TRBJ1-1; a weak D match, TRBD1 (5 bases). This CDR3 has 14 residues. Germline CDR1 MDHEN, CDR2 SYDVKM. Trimming removed 6 bases from V and 1 base from J, with 12 bases in between. The CDR3 DNA is TGTGCCAGCAGAGAGGGGTTTTCGAACACTGAAGCTTTCTTT. Residues: CASREGFSNTEAFF.

The chain uses TRBV5-4 and TRBJ2-5; weak D call: TRBD2 (6 bases). Germline V gene sequence: CDR1 SGHNT, CDR2 YYREEE (reference sequence). The length of the CDR3 is 16 residues. The V gene lost 3 bases and the J gene lost 1 base, with 16 bases spanning the gap. CDR3 sequence (DNA): TGTGCCAGCAGCTCAGCCGTCGCGGGGCTCCAAGAGACCCAGTACTTC. Its translation is CASSSAVAGLQETQYF. Together with reference TRBV5-4 and TRBJ2-5, the CDR3 gives the full variable domain: ETGVTQSPTHLIKTRGQQVTLRCSSQSGHNTVSWYQQALGQGPQFIFQYYREEENGRGNFPPRFSGLQFPNYSSELNVNALELDDSALYLCASSSAVAGLQETQYFGPGTRLLVL.

The chain employs TRBV3-1 and TRBJ1-1; tentative D call: TRBD1 (5 bases). Germline CDR1 and CDR2: LGHDT and YNNKEL (reference sequence). This CDR3 spans 15 amino acids. V was clipped by 4 bases and J by 7 bases, with 19 bases between them. Here the CDR3 DNA reads TGTGCCAGCAGCCCGGAGTTGGACGACAGCCGTGAAGCTTTCTTT. The encoded protein is CASSPELDDSREAFF.

In nucleotides, the CDR3 is TGTGCCAGCAGCTTAGATAGGGTCCGAGGGCAGTTCTTC. Its translation: CASSLDRVRGQFF. This rearrangement joins TRBV7-9 to TRBJ2-1; D is uncertain. Germline V gene lookup returns CDR1 SEHNR and CDR2 FQNEAQ (reference sequence). The CDR3 extends over 13 amino acids. V gave up 1 base and J gave up 12 bases, with 13 bases separating them. The variable domain in full, with the rest retrieved from reference TRBV7-9 and TRBJ2-1, is DTGVSQNPRHKITKRGQNVTFRCDPISEHNRLYWYRQTLGQGPEFLTYFQNEAQLEKSRLLSDRFSAERPKGSFSTLEIQRTEQGDSAMYLCASSLDRVRGQFFGPGTRLTVL.

The chain combines TRBV28 with TRBJ1-5; TRBD1 is a possible D gene (6 bases). CDR3 length: 13 amino acids. Between the trimmed V and J ends, which lost 7 bases and 3 bases, there was a span of 10 bases. The V gene's germline CDR1 is MDHEN and CDR2 SYDVKM. The CDR3 DNA reads as TGTGCCAGCACGAGGGGGGTCAATCAGCCCCAGCATTTT. This encodes CASTRGVNQPQHF.

CDR3 residues: CASRLTGYEQYF. Here the CDR3 DNA reads TGCGCCAGCAGACTGACAGGCTACGAGCAGTACTTC. V usage is TRBV10-2 and J usage is TRBJ2-7; a possible D gene is TRBD1 (6 bases). This CDR3 contains 12 residues. Trimming took 6 bases from V and 3 from J, leaving 9 bases between them. CDR1 is WSHSY and CDR2 is SAAADI in the germline V gene.

The chain joins TRBV12-5 to TRBJ1-2; 7 positions match TRBD1. J lost 2 bases, V lost 0 bases, and 9 bases had no gene match. The CDR3 is 17 amino acids. The V gene's germline CDR1 is LGHNT and CDR2 FRNRAP. CDR3: CASGLVIGDSSNYGYTF. CDR3 DNA: TGTGCTAGTGGTTTGGTGATAGGGGACAGTAGCAACTATGGCTACACCTTC.

The chain carries TRBV18 and TRBJ2-7; 13 bases fit TRBD2. The length of the CDR3 is 15 residues. Germline V lookup: CDR1 KGHSH, CDR2 LQKENI. The trim removed 1 base at V and 7 bases at J, leaving 4 bases unmatched. The CDR3 nucleotides are TGTGCCAGCTCACCACAACCGGGACTAGCGGGGGAGCAGTACTTC. This gives the protein CASSPQPGLAGEQYF.